This T cell receptor (beta chain) was captured in a study of T cell responses to AZD1222 COVID-19 vaccine. Study outcomes and limitations: Spike-specific TCR breadth and depth went up after people got two AZD1222 doses.

Germline-derived CDR1 and CDR2 are SNHLY and FYNNEI. This CDR3 has 11 amino acids. V dropped 2 bases and J dropped 3 bases, with 2 bases sitting between them. Clones were sequenced by immunoSEQ multiplex PCR, and TCRdb holds only the in-frame ones, with some missing. The top ten clones hold roughly 4.6% of a sample with around 150,000 clones, 90% to 95% of them seen once. On this clone: Its matching antigen is unknown. This specimen includes other DNA sequences encoding the same CDR3.

This receptor was taken from an adult who received the AZD1222 COVID-19 vaccine. The chain joins TRBV2 to TRBJ2-7; no clear D. Sequenced here: peripheral blood, sampled 28 days after the second AZD1222 dose. The CDR3 DNA reads as TGTGCCAGCAGTGAATACTACGAGCAGTACTTC. Amino acids: CASSEYYEQYF. Combining the CDR3 with reference TRBV2 and TRBJ2-7 gives the whole variable domain EPEVTQTPSHQVTQMGQEVILRCVPISNHLYFYWYRQILGQKVEFLVSFYNNEISEKSEIFDDQFSVERPDGSNFTLKIRSTKLEDSAMYFCASSEYYEQYFGPGTRLTVT.